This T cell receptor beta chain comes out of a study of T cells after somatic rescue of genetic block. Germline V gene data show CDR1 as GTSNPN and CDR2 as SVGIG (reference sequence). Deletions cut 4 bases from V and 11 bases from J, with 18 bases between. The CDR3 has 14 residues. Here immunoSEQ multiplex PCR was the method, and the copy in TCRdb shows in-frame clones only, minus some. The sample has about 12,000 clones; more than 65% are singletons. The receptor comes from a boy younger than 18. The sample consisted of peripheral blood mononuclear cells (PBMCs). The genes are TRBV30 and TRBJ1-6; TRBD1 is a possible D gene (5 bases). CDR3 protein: CAWTILGTAAPLHF. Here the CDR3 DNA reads TGTGCCTGGACCATCCTCGGGACCGCAGCACCCCTCCACTTT.